This T cell receptor beta chain is from a study of cytomegalovirus exposure and HLA in healthy donors. Findings and limits, study-wide: Later analysis showed most CMV-associated TCR beta chains appearing HLA-restricted.

A note on this clone: Antigen specificity is unknown.

PCR primers comprised 60 Vbeta and 13 Jbeta primers. The table came from immunoSEQ multiplex PCR; TCRdb's copy has only in-frame clones and leaves some out. The table shows under 150,000 clones, with 82% occurring only once. V lost 5 bases to trimming and J lost 0 bases, with 13 bases between them. CDR1 and CDR2 (germline): MDHEN, SYDVKM. The CDR3 loop spans 15 amino acids. The chain uses TRBV28 and TRBJ1-2, with D perhaps TRBD1 (5 bases). Material for sequencing was PBMCs. The sequence was collected from a male donor in good health and CMV-seronegative. The CDR3 DNA is TGTGCCAGCAGTCCCGGGGGGAGGGCTAACTATGGCTACACCTTC. Residues: CASSPGGRANYGYTF.